One TCR beta chain is described in this entry. This clonotype was observed a few times. Its antigen is not yet known. No much larger clonotype is one base removed from it; base qualities were not supplied. The data were taken from a study of molecular identifiers for immune sequencing clone quantification listed by TCRdb under 2018. Broadly, across the study: For a replicate experiment, RNA from approximately 20,000 or 100,000 naive CD8 T cells was divided into five aliquots, and four of the five aliquots were sequenced. The study was a methods study using CD8 T cells to benchmark molecular-identifier clustering-based TCR repertoire sequencing (MIDCIRS) and TCR RNA copy counting.

General findings and caveats noted by the study authors: Clones above 20 RNA copies held over 99% of molecules in CMV-specific effector cells but under 1% in naive cells. A single cell's worth of spiked-in Jurkat TCR RNA was reported detectable even among about a million naive CD8 T cells. Modeling estimated 3 to 3.5 recovered TCR RNA copies per cell, compared with approximately 9.5 by digital PCR, which implies roughly 30% capture efficiency. Highly expanded clone sizes could be underestimated because identical TCR molecules may share a barcode. When barcode sub-clustering was omitted, TCR diversity was inflated by chimeric consensus sequences, with chimeras reaching as high as 47%. The naive libraries included spiked-in Jurkat TCR RNA (about 9 copies' worth), and this Jurkat TCR RNA is not part of the donor repertoire.

There are 18 amino acids in the CDR3, from cysteine to phenylalanine inclusive. Only the CDR3 DNA is retained, 54 bases long and in frame from the first base. Sequences PRHDT (CDR1) and FYEKMQ (CDR2) are obtained from the germline V gene (reference sequence). Here V drops 5 bases and J drops 6 bases, and the junction holds 20 bases not matched to any gene. The protocol used for the library was PCR. Reads for this sample came from a NextSeq 500. Bulk TCR libraries were generated as previously described, with the TCR primers listed in Table S5 used. Purification of total RNA was performed with the Qiagen AllPrep DNA/RNA kit. Reads from multiple sequencing runs of the same library were pooled before analysis. For the original study's pipeline: Reads were retained only if their TCR constant sequence matched exactly, and those retained reads were trimmed to 150 nt and grouped according to their 12-nt molecular barcodes. Reads in each barcode group were sub-clustered using a 15% Levenshtein threshold, and a quality-weighted consensus sequence was built for each RNA molecule. Non-functional sequences were excluded, and lower-count sequences lying one edit away from another sequence were also excluded. Barcode sub-clusters with fewer than 20% of the maximum read count were removed, based on fitting two negative binomial distributions. TCRdb trimmed the raw reads at Q25, called clones with MiXCR and kept productive beta chains. Rows are combined by CDR3 protein, so each entry shows the most common genes and DNA. TCRdb, not the original authors, processed these V and J calls. The sample includes about 630,000 distinct CDR3 sequences, with 25% observed a single time. Together, the top ten hold about 0.8% of the sample.

Libraries of naive CD8 T cells were built from about 20,000 to 1,000,000 sorted cells, with 10%, 30% or 50% of the purified RNA used. On a BD FACSAria II, naive CD8 T cells were FACS-sorted as CD8+CD4-CCR7+CD45RA+ and collected into RLT Plus buffer. To test detection sensitivity, Jurkat RNA equal to around nine TCR copies was added to samples of about 17,000-1,100,000 naive CD8 T cells. CD8 T cells were enriched using RosetteSep CD8+ T Cell Enrichment Cocktail and Ficoll-Paque, and the enriched cells then underwent ACK red cell lysis. The sequencing sample was made of naive CD8+ T cells from blood, with Jurkat cell RNA spiked in. The cell subset or site label, read with the paper, signifies: FACS-sorted CD8+CD4-CCR7+CD45RA+ naive T cells. This sequence was found in a human donor in good health. Some libraries in this study had Jurkat cell RNA spiked in. The chain is assembled from TRBV13 and TRBJ1-1, with 8 bases in between that match TRBD1. The base sequence is TGTGCCAGCAGCATCCAACCGGGACAGGATCTGGTTAGGGCTGAAGCTTTCTTT. It translates as CASSIQPGQDLVRAEAFF.